One sample yielded the 3 T cell receptor beta chains listed below, sequenced in a study of T cell responses to AZD1222 COVID-19 vaccine. Here immunoSEQ multiplex PCR was the method, and the copy in TCRdb shows in-frame clones only, minus some. This sample has more than 250,000 clones, with about 92% found just once. The specimen was peripheral blood, collected on day 0 of AZD1222 vaccination. The receptors here all came from an adult in good health.

J is TRBJ2-3 and V is TRBV7-9, with D possibly TRBD2 on 5 matching bases. Per germline, CDR1 SEHNR and CDR2 FQNEAQ (reference sequence). This CDR3 comprises 15 residues. V lost 6 bases, J lost 2 bases, and 15 bases lay in between. CDR3 in amino acids: CASSPGVRPTDTQYF. For the CDR3, the DNA is TGTGCCAGCAGTCCCGGGGTCCGACCCACAGATACGCAGTATTTT.

The chain links TRBV4-3 to TRBJ1-1; unclear D gene. Germline lookup yields CDR1 LGHNA and CDR2 YSLEER. V gave up 3 bases and J gave up 4 bases, with 9 bases separating them. CDR3 size: 13 residues. CDR3 sequence (DNA): TGCGCCAGCAGCCAGGAAAGGCCCACTGAAGCTTTCTTT. Amino acids: CASSQERPTEAFF.

The chain employs TRBV7-2 and TRBJ1-2; D call uncertain. This CDR3 spans 15 amino acids. CDR1 and CDR2 from the germline V gene are SGHTA and FQGNSA. V lost 5 bases and J lost 2, with 15 bases in between. Written as DNA, the CDR3 is TGTGCCAGCAGCCCCGCTAGCACGGGGAACTATGGCTACACCTTC. Translated: CASSPASTGNYGYTF.